Listed below are T cell receptor beta chains from one sample, sequenced in a study of regulatory dendritic cells for organ transplantation. Which antigens these TCRs recognize remains unknown. Using immunoSEQ multiplex PCR, the repertoire was profiled, and TCRdb retains in-frame clones only, with some absent. Of some 11,000 clones listed, approximately 75% were seen once; the top ten hold around 0.99%. The sample comprised naive CD8+ T cells from blood cultured with regulatory dendritic cells. Receptors originate from a human donor in good health. CDR3s include the opening cysteine and the closing phenylalanine or tryptophan. Each record gives: J gene, D gene, clone size, V gene, CDR3 protein, CDR3 DNA. D genes are given only for firm matches. Some rows mark clone size as missing; the rest say once, few, many or name a class of expanded clone.

>TRBJ1-2|TRBD1|NA|TRBV6-6
CASSYRDRDYGYTF
TGTGCCAGCAGTTACCGGGACAGAGACTATGGCTACACCTTC
>TRBJ2-1|TRBD1|once|TRBV2
CASSEVTGGGSSNEQFF
TGTGCCAGCAGTGAAGTCACAGGGGGCGGATCATCAAATGAGCAGTTCTTC
>TRBJ1-6|TRBD1|once|TRBV7-9
CASSPRTGWDSPLHF
TGTGCCAGCAGCCCGCGGACAGGGTGGGATTCACCCCTCCACTTT
>TRBJ1-1|TRBD1|NA|TRBV9
CASSATLGQGNTEAFF
TGTGCCAGCAGCGCTACGCTCGGACAGGGAAACACTGAAGCTTTCTTT
>TRBJ2-2|TRBD1|NA|TRBV4-1
CASSQPGQGANTGELFF
TGCGCCAGCAGCCAACCGGGACAGGGGGCAAACACCGGGGAGCTGTTTTTT
>TRBJ1-5|NA|NA|TRBV19
CASSMGGLRNQPQHF
TGTGCCAGTAGTATGGGGGGACTTCGCAATCAGCCCCAGCATTTT
>TRBJ1-1|TRBD1|NA|TRBV14
CASSQGWDRIVLDGAEAFF
TGTGCCAGCAGCCAAGGGTGGGACAGGATTGTTTTGGATGGGGCTGAAGCTTTCTTT
>TRBJ2-4|TRBD1|NA|TRBV27
CASSLSRPGTGINIQYF
TGTGCCAGCAGTTTATCGAGGCCCGGGACAGGGATAAACATTCAGTACTTC
>TRBJ2-7|NA|NA|TRBV5-6
CASSLAGALYEQYF
TGTGCCAGCAGCTTGGCAGGGGCCCTCTACGAGCAGTACTTC
>TRBJ2-2|TRBD2|NA|TRBV5-6
CASSLDGIAGANTGELFF
TGTGCCAGCAGCTTGGACGGGATAGCGGGGGCGAACACCGGGGAGCTGTTTTTT
>TRBJ1-2|NA|few|TRBV19
CASSIEGSGYGYTF
TGTGCCAGTAGTATAGAAGGCAGCGGCTATGGCTACACCTTC
>TRBJ1-6|TRBD1|few|TRBV19
CASSPDRGRGNSPLHF
TGTGCCAGTAGTCCAGACAGGGGGAGAGGTAATTCACCCCTCCACTTT
>TRBJ2-7|NA|NA|TRBV4-1
CASSLRDRTYEQYF
TGCGCCAGCAGCCTGAGAGACAGGACCTACGAGCAGTACTTC
>TRBJ2-3|NA|once|TRBV9
CASSVDPEESTDTQYF
TGTGCCAGCAGCGTAGACCCTGAGGAGAGCACAGATACGCAGTATTTT
>TRBJ1-2|NA|few|TRBV6-5
CASSYSISSGYGYTF
TGTGCCAGCAGTTACTCGATTTCGTCAGGCTATGGCTACACCTTC
>TRBJ1-3|NA|once|TRBV7-8
CASSLLNREGRVAGNTIYF
TGTGCCAGCAGCTTACTTAATCGGGAGGGAAGGGTTGCTGGAAACACCATATATTTT
>TRBJ1-2|TRBD1|NA|TRBV6-5
CASSYGTGGKGYTF
TGTGCCAGCAGTTATGGGACAGGGGGTAAGGGCTACACCTTC
>TRBJ2-7|NA|NA|TRBV25-1
CASSPRHNYEQYF
TGTGCCAGCAGTCCAAGACACAACTACGAGCAGTACTTC
>TRBJ2-2|NA|NA|TRBV5-1
CASSDSGLSTGELFF
TGCGCCAGCAGTGACTCGGGGTTGAGCACCGGGGAGCTGTTTTTT
>TRBJ2-3|TRBD1|once|TRBV5-1
CASSSGQGFDTQYF
TGCGCCAGCAGCTCCGGACAGGGGTTCGATACGCAGTATTTT
>TRBJ1-1|NA|NA|TRBV7-9
CASSLALWQGGDTEAFF
TGTGCCAGCAGCTTAGCGCTCTGGCAGGGAGGGGACACTGAAGCTTTCTTT
>TRBJ2-7|NA|NA|TRBV12-5
CASATDSYYEQYF
TGTGCTAGTGCCACCGACAGTTACTACGAGCAGTACTTC
>TRBJ2-4|NA|NA|TRBV7-9
CASVEARGNIQYF
TGTGCCAGCGTGGAAGCGCGGGGAAACATTCAGTACTTC
>TRBJ2-6|NA|NA|TRBV4-2
CASSQVGFSNSGANVLTF
TGTGCCAGCAGCCAAGTGGGCTTCTCAAACTCTGGGGCCAACGTCCTGACTTTC
>TRBJ1-5|NA|NA|TRBV4-1
CASSQVAGNSNQPQHF
TGCGCCAGCAGCCAAGTGGCGGGGAATAGCAATCAGCCCCAGCATTTT
>TRBJ2-5|NA|NA|TRBV6-1
CASSEGGEYQETQYF
TGTGCCAGCAGTGAAGGTGGGGAGTACCAAGAGACCCAGTACTTC
>TRBJ2-1|TRBD2|NA|TRBV4-2
CASSQNRGGGYNEQFF
TGTGCCAGCAGCCAAAACCGGGGGGGCGGCTACAATGAGCAGTTCTTC
>TRBJ2-1|NA|NA|TRBV29-1
CSVPRVGPNNEQFF
TGCAGCGTTCCTAGGGTGGGGCCTAACAATGAGCAGTTCTTC
>TRBJ2-7|NA|NA|TRBV2
CASSSSDSYYEQYF
TGTGCCAGCAGTTCCTCGGACAGTTACTACGAGCAGTACTTC
>TRBJ1-1|NA|NA|TRBV28
CASSQVQGLNTEAFF
TGTGCCAGCAGTCAGGTACAGGGCCTGAACACTGAAGCTTTCTTT
>TRBJ2-1|NA|NA|TRBV5-6
CASSWTQDHNEQFF
TGTGCCAGCAGCTGGACACAGGACCACAATGAGCAGTTCTTC
>TRBJ1-2|TRBD1|once|TRBV7-9
CASSLGAGGQEGYTF
TGTGCCAGCAGCTTAGGGGCAGGAGGACAGGAGGGCTACACCTTC
>TRBJ1-2|NA|NA|TRBV5-4
CASSGLQEGYTF
TGTGCCAGCAGCGGGTTACAGGAAGGCTACACCTTC
>TRBJ2-7|TRBD1|NA|TRBV29-1
CSAETGDDAYEQYF
TGCAGCGCCGAAACAGGGGACGATGCCTACGAGCAGTACTTC
>TRBJ1-4|NA|NA|TRBV6-5
CASSLTVTNEKLFF
TGTGCCAGCAGTTTGACAGTAACTAATGAAAAACTGTTTTTT
>TRBJ2-1|NA|few|TRBV29-1
CSVEDWGRLGNEQFF
TGCAGCGTTGAAGATTGGGGCCGGCTGGGCAATGAGCAGTTCTTC
>TRBJ2-7|TRBD2|NA|TRBV4-2
CASSPVTSGGSSYEQYF
TGTGCCAGCAGCCCAGTGACTAGCGGGGGGAGCTCCTACGAGCAGTACTTC
>TRBJ1-5|NA|NA|TRBV27
CASSAGNSNQPQHF
TGTGCCAGCAGCGCCGGGAACTCCAATCAGCCCCAGCATTTT
>TRBJ2-3|NA|NA|TRBV19
CASSPRYREDTQYF
TGTGCCAGTAGCCCCCGGTACCGGGAAGATACGCAGTATTTT
>TRBJ2-7|NA|few|TRBV27
CASRGHLSYEQYF
TGTGCCAGCAGGGGACACCTCTCCTACGAGCAGTACTTC